This TCR beta chain emerged from a study of neurological immune-mediated disorders (dated by TCRdb to about 2019). In the study overall: Of the roughly 34 multiple sclerosis patients, roughly 30 had relapsing-remitting MS and 3 had secondary progressive MS. Using UMI-based sequencing, the study compared peripheral blood TCR-beta repertoires from patients with HTLV-I-associated myelopathy (HAM/TSP), patients with multiple sclerosis, and healthy controls. The 95 to 120 TCR-beta libraries included longitudinal samples, technical triplicates and paired sorted CD4+ and CD8+ T-cell subsets alongside PBMC samples. The cohort was made up of 68 subjects, consisting of some 15 HAM/TSP patients, about 34 multiple sclerosis patients and roughly 20 healthy controls. What the work shows at the level of the full study, not this receptor alone: TCR clonal expansion was highest in HAM/TSP patients and lowest in MS patients, with MS patients falling below even healthy controls. In a phylogenetic analysis, the repertoires of 18 out of 34 MS patients fell into a single cluster of related CDR3 sequences, pointing to a possible signature at the repertoire level. No identical CDR3 amino acid sequences were shared among expanded clones across subjects, suggesting private TCR-beta repertoires in all groups. The MS cluster was not associated with any clinical or MRI features, and the authors stated that larger cohorts are needed.

In its sample, this clonotype was seen many times. Its recognized antigen is unknown. The input lacks base qualities; no much larger clone sits a single base away. To synthesize cDNA, template-switch 5'RACE was performed with a primer carrying a 10-nucleotide random unique molecular identifier so that each TCR transcript was tagged. Every sequencing run covered 15-18 subjects and yielded more than 160 million TCR-beta sequences. The RNeasy kit was used for extraction of total RNA. The KAPA Real-time Library Amplification kit was used to amplify TCR-beta VDJ regions with primers targeting the TCR constant region and the 5'RACE anchor. Sample indexes and Illumina adaptors were added in a first PCR, and a second PCR then increased library yield. The roughly 650 bp TCR product was size-selected on a 2% E-gel SizeSelection system after Ampure bead purification. Before pooling, library quality was assessed on a Bioanalyzer, concentration was determined with Qubit, and library quantification was performed with the Kapa Library Quantification kit. An Illumina HiSeq 2500 sequenced the libraries paired-end 2 x 150 bp. To increase sequence diversity, roughly 24-30% phiX was spiked into each library pool. In the authors' own workflow: The quality-filtered reads were processed with the UMI-based MiGEC pipeline, whose error correction step removed more than 85% of the raw TCR sequences. VDJ genes were aligned to IMGT germline references, and clonotypes were defined by unique CDR3 amino acid sequence plus V-J genes. VDJtools evaluated clonal expansion, Shannon diversity and CDR3 relatedness (CalcPairwiseDistances, ClusterSamples); CLCbio workbench built phylogenetic trees. Expanded clones were defined as having at least 8 unique UMIs, based on coefficient-of-variation modelling across technical triplicates. Using fastp trimming at Q25 and MiXCR clonotype assembly, TCRdb reanalyzed the public sequencing data and kept in-frame beta chains. Merged by CDR3 protein, the rows form single entries marked with the most common genes and DNA. What appears here as the V and J calls and clone size reflects TCRdb's work, not the paper's. The sample table shows 55,000 to 85,000 distinct CDR3 sequences, and 3.2% are seen once. Around 5.5% of the sample is in the top ten clones.

For the unsorted PBMC libraries, 2 million PBMCs were stored in RNAlater at -80 degrees C until RNA extraction and were used to generate the libraries. The multiple sclerosis patients were enrolled in a US clinical protocol that evaluated disease progression with magnetic resonance imaging. PBMCs were separated from peripheral blood using Ficoll-Hypaque density gradient centrifugation and then cryopreserved in liquid nitrogen. From its cysteine to its phenylalanine, the CDR3 spans 14 amino acids. Only CDR3 DNA remains: 42 bases, in frame from the first base. The V end gives up 6 bases and the J end 3 bases, leaving 5 bases in the junction not matched to a gene. Taken from the germline V gene, the CDR1 and CDR2 loops are SQVTM and ANQGSEA.

The receptor was isolated from a woman between 50 and 59 years old with multiple sclerosis. The V gene is TRBV29-1 and the J gene is TRBJ1-4; TRBD1 aligns with 9 central bases. What was sequenced was PBMCs. CDR3 reads: CSVARTGANEKLFF. In nucleotides, the sequence is TGCAGCGTCGCCCGGACAGGGGCTAATGAAAAACTGTTTTTT.